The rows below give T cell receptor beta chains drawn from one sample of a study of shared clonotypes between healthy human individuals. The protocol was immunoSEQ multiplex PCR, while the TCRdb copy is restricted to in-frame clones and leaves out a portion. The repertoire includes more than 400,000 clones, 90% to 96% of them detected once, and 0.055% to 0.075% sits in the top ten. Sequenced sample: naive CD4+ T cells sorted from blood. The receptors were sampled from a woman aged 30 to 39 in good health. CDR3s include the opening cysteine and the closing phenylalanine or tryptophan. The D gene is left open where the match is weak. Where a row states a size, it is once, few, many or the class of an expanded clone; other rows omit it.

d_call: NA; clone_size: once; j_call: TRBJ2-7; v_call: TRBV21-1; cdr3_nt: TGTGCCAGCAGCAAACACGCGACAAGCCCCTACGAGCAGTACTTC; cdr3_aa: CASSKHATSPYEQYF
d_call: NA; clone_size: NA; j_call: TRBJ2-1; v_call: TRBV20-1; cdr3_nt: TGCAGTGCTAACCGGGCCTATGAGCAGTTCTTC; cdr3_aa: CSANRAYEQFF
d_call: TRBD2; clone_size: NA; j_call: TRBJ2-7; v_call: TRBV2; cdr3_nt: TGTGCCACTCAACCCCTAGCGGGAGTGTCTCACGAGCAGTACTTC; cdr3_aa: CATQPLAGVSHEQYF
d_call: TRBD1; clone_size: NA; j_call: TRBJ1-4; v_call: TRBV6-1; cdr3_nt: TGTGCCAGCAGTGGACGACAGGGGACGGAAGAAAAACTGTTTTTT; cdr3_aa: CASSGRQGTEEKLFF
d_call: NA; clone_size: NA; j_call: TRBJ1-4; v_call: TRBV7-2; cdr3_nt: TGTGCCAGCAGCTTAGTGCCGGTCGCTAATGAAAAACTGTTTTTT; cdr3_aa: CASSLVPVANEKLFF
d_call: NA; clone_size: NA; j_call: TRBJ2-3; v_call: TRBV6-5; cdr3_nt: TGTGCCAGCAGTTATATGGGCACTAGTTCAGATACGCAGTATTTT; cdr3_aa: CASSYMGTSSDTQYF
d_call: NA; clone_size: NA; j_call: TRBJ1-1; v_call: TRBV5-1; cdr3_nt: TGCGCCAGCAGCTGGGGCGATCCGAACACTGAAGCTTTCTTT; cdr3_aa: CASSWGDPNTEAFF
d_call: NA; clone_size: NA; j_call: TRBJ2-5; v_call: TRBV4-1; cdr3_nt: TGCGCCAGCAGTCGCGGACAGCAAGAGACCCAGTACTTC; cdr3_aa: CASSRGQQETQYF
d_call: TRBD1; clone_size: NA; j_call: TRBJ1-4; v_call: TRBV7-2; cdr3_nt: TGTGCCAGCAGCTTCCCGGGACAGGGGGATGAAAAACTGTTTTTT; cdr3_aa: CASSFPGQGDEKLFF
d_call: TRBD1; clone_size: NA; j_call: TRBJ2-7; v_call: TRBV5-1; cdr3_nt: TGCGCCAGCAGCTTGCGACAGGGGAGGAACGAGCAGTACTTC; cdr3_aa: CASSLRQGRNEQYF
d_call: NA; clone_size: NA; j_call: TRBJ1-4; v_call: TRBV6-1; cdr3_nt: TGTGCCAGCAGGGCCGACCTTAGCACTAATGAAAAACTGTTTTTT; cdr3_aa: CASRADLSTNEKLFF
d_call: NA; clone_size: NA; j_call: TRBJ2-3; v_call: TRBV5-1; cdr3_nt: TGCGCCAGCAGCGCGGACCGCACAGATACGCAGTATTTT; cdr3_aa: CASSADRTDTQYF
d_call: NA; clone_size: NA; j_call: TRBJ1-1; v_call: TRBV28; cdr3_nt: TGTGCCAGCAGTTCATCGACAGGCCCTGACACTGAAGCTTTCTTT; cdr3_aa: CASSSSTGPDTEAFF
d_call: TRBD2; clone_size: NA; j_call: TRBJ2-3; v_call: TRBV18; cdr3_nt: TGTGCCAGCTCACGCCTAGCGGGCGCAGATACGCAGTATTTT; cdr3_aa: CASSRLAGADTQYF
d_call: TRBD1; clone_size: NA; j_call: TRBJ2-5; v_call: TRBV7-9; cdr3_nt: TGTGCCAGCAGCTTAACAGGGGGCCAAGAGACCCAGTACTTC; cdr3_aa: CASSLTGGQETQYF
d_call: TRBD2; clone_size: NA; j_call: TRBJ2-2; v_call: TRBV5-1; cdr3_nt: TGCGCCAGCAGCTCTGGGACTAGCGGGAGTACCGGGGAGCTGTTTTTT; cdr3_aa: CASSSGTSGSTGELFF
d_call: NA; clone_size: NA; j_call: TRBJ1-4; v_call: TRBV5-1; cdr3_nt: TGCGCCAGCAGCTTTGGAGGGGCCTCGGGGAAAACTAATGAAAAACTGTTTTTT; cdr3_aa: CASSFGGASGKTNEKLFF
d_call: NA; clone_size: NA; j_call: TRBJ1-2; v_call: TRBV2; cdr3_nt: TGTGCCAGCAGTGGTCAGCCCTATGGCTACACCTTC; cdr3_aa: CASSGQPYGYTF
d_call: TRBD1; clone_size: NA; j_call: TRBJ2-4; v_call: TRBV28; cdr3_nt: TGTGCCAGCAGTCCCGGACAGGGGTGGGACATTCAGTACTTC; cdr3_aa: CASSPGQGWDIQYF
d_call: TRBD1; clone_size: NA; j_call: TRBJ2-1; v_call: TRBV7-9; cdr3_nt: TGTGCCAGCAGCTCGGGACAGAACTACAATGAGCAGTTCTTC; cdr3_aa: CASSSGQNYNEQFF
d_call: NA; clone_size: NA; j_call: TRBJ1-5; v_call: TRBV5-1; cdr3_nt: TGCGCCAGCAGCCGTGACAGCGATCAGCCCCAGCATTTT; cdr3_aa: CASSRDSDQPQHF
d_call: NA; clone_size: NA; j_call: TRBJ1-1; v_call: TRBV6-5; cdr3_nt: TGTGCCAGCAGATGGGGACGGGCGAACACTGAAGCTTTCTTT; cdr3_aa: CASRWGRANTEAFF
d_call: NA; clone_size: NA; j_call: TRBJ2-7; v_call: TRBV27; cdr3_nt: TGTGCCAGCAAAAGGGCAGGCGGCTACGAGCAGTACTTC; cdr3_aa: CASKRAGGYEQYF
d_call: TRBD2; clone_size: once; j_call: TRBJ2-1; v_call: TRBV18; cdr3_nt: TGTGCCAGCTCACCCCTAGGGATGCTAGCGGGAGGGAGCTCCTACAATGAGCAGTTCTTC; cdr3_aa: CASSPLGMLAGGSSYNEQFF
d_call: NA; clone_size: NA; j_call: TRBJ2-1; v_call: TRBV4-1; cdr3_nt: TGCGCCAGCAGACCCACTCAATACAATGAGCAGTTCTTC; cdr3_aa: CASRPTQYNEQFF
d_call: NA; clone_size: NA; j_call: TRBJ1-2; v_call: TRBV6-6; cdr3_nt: TGTGCCAGCAGTCACACAGGAACATTGGGGGGCTACACCTTC; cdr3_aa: CASSHTGTLGGYTF
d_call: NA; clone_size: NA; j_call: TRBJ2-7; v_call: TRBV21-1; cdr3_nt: TGTGCCAGCAGCAAAGGAGAAGCTGGCTACGAGCAGTACTTC; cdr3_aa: CASSKGEAGYEQYF
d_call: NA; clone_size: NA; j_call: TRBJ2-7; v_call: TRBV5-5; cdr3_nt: TGTGCCAGCAGCCCCTCGGCCTACGAGCAGTACTTC; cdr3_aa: CASSPSAYEQYF
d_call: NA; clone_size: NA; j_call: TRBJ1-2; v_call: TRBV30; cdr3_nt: TGTGCCTGGAGTGCCTTTGACTATGGCTACACCTTC; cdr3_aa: CAWSAFDYGYTF
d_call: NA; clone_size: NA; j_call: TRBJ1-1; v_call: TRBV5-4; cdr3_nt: TGTGCCAGCAGCTTAGTAGAGACAGTGAACACTGAAGCTTTCTTT; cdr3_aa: CASSLVETVNTEAFF
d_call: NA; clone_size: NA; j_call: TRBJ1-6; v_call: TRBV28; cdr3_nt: TGTGCTTCGTGGGGGCCGGGATCACCCCTCCACTTT; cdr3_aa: CASWGPGSPLHF
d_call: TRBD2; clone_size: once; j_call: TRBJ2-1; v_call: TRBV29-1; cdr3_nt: TGCAGCGCCCAAGGGGGGACTAGCGGTTACAATGAGCAGTTCTTC; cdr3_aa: CSAQGGTSGYNEQFF
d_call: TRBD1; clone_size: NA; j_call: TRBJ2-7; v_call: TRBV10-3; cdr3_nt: TGTGCCATCAGTGAGTCGACAGGGCCCTACGAGCAGTACTTC; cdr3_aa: CAISESTGPYEQYF
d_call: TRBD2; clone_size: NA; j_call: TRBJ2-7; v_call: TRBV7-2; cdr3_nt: TGTGCCAGCAGCTTAGAGTCTAGCGGGCTTTACGAGCAGTACTTC; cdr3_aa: CASSLESSGLYEQYF
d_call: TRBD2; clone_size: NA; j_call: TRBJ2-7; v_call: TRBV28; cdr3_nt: TGTGCCAGCAGTAGGCTAGCGGGAGGGCCTGCCTACGAGCAGTACTTC; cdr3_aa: CASSRLAGGPAYEQYF
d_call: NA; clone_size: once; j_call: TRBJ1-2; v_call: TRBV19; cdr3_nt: TGTGCCAGTAGTATAGCCGCCGGGACTAAGAGTAACTATGGCTACACCTTC; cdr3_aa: CASSIAAGTKSNYGYTF
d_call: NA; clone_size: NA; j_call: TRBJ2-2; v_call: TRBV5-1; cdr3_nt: TGCGCCAGCAGCTTGGCTCCCGGGGAGCTGTTTTTT; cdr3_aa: CASSLAPGELFF
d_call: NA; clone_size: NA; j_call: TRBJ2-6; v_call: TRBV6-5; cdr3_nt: TGTGCCAGCAGATGGGGCCGGGCCAACGTCCTGACTTTC; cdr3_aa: CASRWGRANVLTF
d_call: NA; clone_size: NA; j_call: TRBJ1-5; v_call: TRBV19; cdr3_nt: TGTGCCAGTAGTAGGCCGAGAACGAATCAGCCCCAGCATTTT; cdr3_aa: CASSRPRTNQPQHF
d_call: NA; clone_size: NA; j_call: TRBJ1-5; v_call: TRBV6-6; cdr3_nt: TGTGCCAGCAGTTACGGTATGACGGGGGATCAGCCCCAGCATTTT; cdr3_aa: CASSYGMTGDQPQHF
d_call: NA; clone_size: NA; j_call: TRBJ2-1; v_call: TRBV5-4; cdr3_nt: TGTGCCAGCAGAGATTACTCAGCTCATGAGCAGTTCTTC; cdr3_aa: CASRDYSAHEQFF
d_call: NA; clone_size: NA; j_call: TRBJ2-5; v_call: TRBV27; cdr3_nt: TGTGCCAGCAGTTTATCCCGAGAAGAGACCCAGTACTTC; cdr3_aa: CASSLSREETQYF
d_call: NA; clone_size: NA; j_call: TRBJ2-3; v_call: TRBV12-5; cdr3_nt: TGTGCTAGTGGTCCTGGGGCTGCTACCTCAGGGGCGCAGTATTTT; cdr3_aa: CASGPGAATSGAQYF
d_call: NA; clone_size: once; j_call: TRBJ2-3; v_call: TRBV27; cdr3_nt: TGTGCCAGCAGTTTTGGCGGCGGTGCCACAGATACGCAGTATTTT; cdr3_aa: CASSFGGGATDTQYF
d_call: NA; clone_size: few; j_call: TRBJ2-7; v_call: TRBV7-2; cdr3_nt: TGTGCCAGCAGCTTGCAGGGCTACGAGCAGTACTTC; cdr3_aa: CASSLQGYEQYF
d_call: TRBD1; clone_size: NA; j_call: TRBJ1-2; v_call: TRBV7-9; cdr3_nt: TGTGCCAGCAGTTCCGACAGGGGGCGATACGGCTACACCTTC; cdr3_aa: CASSSDRGRYGYTF
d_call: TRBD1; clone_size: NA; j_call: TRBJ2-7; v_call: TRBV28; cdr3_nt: TGTGCCAGCAGTTCCGACAGGGGAAGGGGCGAGCAGTACTTC; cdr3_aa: CASSSDRGRGEQYF
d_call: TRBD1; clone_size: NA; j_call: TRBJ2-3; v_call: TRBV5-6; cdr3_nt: TGTGCCAGCAGGCTGGGCAGGGGGTCAGATACGCAGTATTTT; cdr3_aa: CASRLGRGSDTQYF
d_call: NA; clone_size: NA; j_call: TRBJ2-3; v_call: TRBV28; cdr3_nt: TGTGCCAGCAGTTTATACAGGCAAACGCAGTATTTT; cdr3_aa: CASSLYRQTQYF
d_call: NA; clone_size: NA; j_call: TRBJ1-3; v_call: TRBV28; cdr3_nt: TGTGCCAGCAGTACGGGGAAGTCGAGTGGAAACACCATATATTTT; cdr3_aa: CASSTGKSSGNTIYF
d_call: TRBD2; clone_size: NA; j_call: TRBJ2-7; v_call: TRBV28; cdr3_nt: TGTGCCAGCAGTTCCTCGGAACTAGCGGGAGTATGGGGTTACGAGCAGTACTTC; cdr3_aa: CASSSSELAGVWGYEQYF
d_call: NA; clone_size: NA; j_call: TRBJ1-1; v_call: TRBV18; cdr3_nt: TGTGCCAGCTCACCTCCAAAGACAGGTATGAACACTGAAGCTTTCTTT; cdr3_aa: CASSPPKTGMNTEAFF
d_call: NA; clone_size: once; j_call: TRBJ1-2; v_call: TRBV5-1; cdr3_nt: TGCGCCAGCAGCCCGGCGGTCCCGGAGCAAAACTATGGCTACACCTTC; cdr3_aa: CASSPAVPEQNYGYTF
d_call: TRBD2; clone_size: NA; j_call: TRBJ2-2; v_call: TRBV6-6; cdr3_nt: TGTGCCAGCAATCTAGCGGGGGGCCGGTCCGGGGAGCTGTTTTTT; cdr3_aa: CASNLAGGRSGELFF
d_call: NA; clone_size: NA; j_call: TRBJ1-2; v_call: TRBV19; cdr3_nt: TGTGCCAGTAGTAGATTGGGGAATAACTATGGCTACACCTTC; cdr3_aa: CASSRLGNNYGYTF